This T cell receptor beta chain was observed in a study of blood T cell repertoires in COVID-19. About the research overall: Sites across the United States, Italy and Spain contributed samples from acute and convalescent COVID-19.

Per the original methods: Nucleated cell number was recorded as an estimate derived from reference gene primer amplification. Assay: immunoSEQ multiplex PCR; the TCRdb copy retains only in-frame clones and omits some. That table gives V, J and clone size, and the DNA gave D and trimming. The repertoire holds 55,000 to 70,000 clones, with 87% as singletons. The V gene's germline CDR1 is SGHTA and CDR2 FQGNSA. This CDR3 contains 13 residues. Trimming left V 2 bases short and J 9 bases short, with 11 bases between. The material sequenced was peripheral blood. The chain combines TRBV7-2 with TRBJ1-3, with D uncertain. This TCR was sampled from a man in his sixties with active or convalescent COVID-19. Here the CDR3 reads CASSLNWPRTIYF. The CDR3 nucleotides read TGTGCCAGCAGCTTAAATTGGCCCCGCACCATATATTTT.